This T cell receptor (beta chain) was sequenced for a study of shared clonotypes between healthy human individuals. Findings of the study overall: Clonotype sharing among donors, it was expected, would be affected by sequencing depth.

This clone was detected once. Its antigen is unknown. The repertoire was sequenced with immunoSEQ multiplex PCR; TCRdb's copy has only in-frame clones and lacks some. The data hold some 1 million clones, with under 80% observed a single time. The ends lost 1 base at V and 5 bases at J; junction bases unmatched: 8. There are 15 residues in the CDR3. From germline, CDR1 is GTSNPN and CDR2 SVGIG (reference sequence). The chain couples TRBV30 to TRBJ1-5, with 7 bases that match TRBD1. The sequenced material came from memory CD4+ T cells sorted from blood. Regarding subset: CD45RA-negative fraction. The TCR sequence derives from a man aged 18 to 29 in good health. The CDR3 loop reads CAWSDGRGGDQPQHF. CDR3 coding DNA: TGTGCCTGGAGTGACGGCAGGGGGGGAGATCAGCCCCAGCATTTT.